The 21 T cell receptor beta chains below all came from one sample that was sequenced in a study of T cell repertoires in cytomegalovirus infection. TCRdb reprocessed the reads via MiXCR and lists one record per CDR3 protein. Altogether around 250,000 distinct CDR3 sequences are present, 15% to 20% being singletons, with the ten largest covering more than 45%. Sequenced: CD8+ T cells from PBMCs. These receptors were obtained from a human donor in good health (CMV status not recorded). Some clones in this sample may be carry-over from other donors' samples.

The rearrangement uses TRBV12-5 and TRBJ1-2, with 7 bases aligning to TRBD1. Germline V gene lookup returns CDR1 LGHNT and CDR2 FRNRAP. The junction had 8 bases not matched to a gene; V was cut back by 4 bases and J by 6 bases. The CDR3 is 14 amino acids. DNA of the CDR3: TGTGCTAGTGGTTCAGACAGGGTTTGGGATGGCTACACCTTC. The encoded protein is CASGSDRVWDGYTF. The variable domain in full, completed from reference TRBV12-5 and TRBJ1-2, reads DARVTQTPRHKVTEMGQEVTMRCQPILGHNTVFWYRQTMMQGLELLAYFRNRAPLDDSGMPKDRFSAEMPDATLATLKIQPSEPRDSAVYFCASGSDRVWDGYTFGSGTRLTVV.

This clonotype was found a few times. The chain has TRBV6-2 or TRBV6-3 and TRBJ2-1; D is possibly TRBD2 (5 bases). V gave up 0 bases and J gave up 7 bases, with 13 bases separating them. There are 15 residues in the CDR3. Per the germline V gene, CDR1 is MNHEY and CDR2 is SVGEGT. Here the CDR3 DNA reads TGTGCCAGCAGTTACTCCGGGAACTACGTAAATGAGCAGTTCTTC. Residues: CASSYSGNYVNEQFF.

The V gene is TRBV20-1, the J gene TRBJ2-7; 8 bases agree with TRBD1. This CDR3 is built from 14 residues. Germline CDR1 DFQATT, CDR2 SNEGSKA (reference sequence). V lost 6 bases to trimming and J lost 3 bases; unmatched junction nucleotides: 10. The CDR3 loop reads CSARPKDRVYEQYF. The CDR3 nucleotides read TGCAGTGCCCGACCAAAGGACAGGGTCTACGAGCAGTACTTC.

The sample holds a few counts of this clonotype. The rearrangement links TRBV5-6 to TRBJ1-5; 11 nucleotides line up with TRBD1. V was clipped by 0 bases and J by 0 bases; unmatched bases: 5. The CDR3 contains 18 residues. From germline, CDR1 is SGHDT and CDR2 YYEEEE. CDR3 in amino acids: CASSLGTGGSYSNQPQHF. For the CDR3, the DNA is TGTGCCAGCAGCTTGGGGACAGGGGGCTCTTATAGCAATCAGCCCCAGCATTTT.

The CDR3 spells CASSQDSETGNTIYF. DNA of the CDR3: TGTGCCAGCAGCCAAGATTCGGAGACTGGAAACACCATATATTTT. The rearrangement joins TRBV4-2 to TRBJ1-3; no clear D. The CDR3 has 15 amino acids. V lost 0 bases and J 2 bases, leaving 8 bases between the germline ends. Looked up from germline, CDR1 is LGHNA and CDR2 is YNFKEQ.

The chain couples TRBV11-2 to TRBJ2-5; D call uncertain. The germline V gene has CDR1 SGHAT and CDR2 FQNNGV. This CDR3 contains 13 residues. The V and J ends lost 3 bases and 4 bases respectively, with 9 bases between them. The CDR3 sequence is CASSLDGPETQYF. The CDR3 coding sequence is TGTGCCAGCAGCTTGGATGGGCCAGAGACCCAGTACTTC.

This chain links TRBV5-6 with TRBJ1-5; a weak D match, TRBD1 (6 bases). The CDR3 sequence is 17 residues long. CDR1 SGHDT and CDR2 YYEEEE come from the germline V gene. V was pared by 3 bases and J by 7 bases, with 23 bases between. The CDR3 DNA reads as TGTGCCAGCAGCTCGGCCCGTCTGAGGCAGGGGTTACAGCCCCAGCATTTT. Residues: CASSSARLRQGLQPQHF.

This clonotype showed up just a few times. The genes are TRBV7-9 and TRBJ2-5; the match to TRBD1 covers 9 bases. V shed 5 bases and J 2 bases; nucleotides not matched to a gene: 12. The CDR3 runs 17 residues. Germline CDR1 SEHNR, CDR2 FQNEAQ (reference sequence). The CDR3 region has the DNA TGTGCCAGCAGCCAATTCACAGGGGGCGAAGATCAAGAGACCCAGTACTTC. This codes for CASSQFTGGEDQETQYF.

V is TRBV24-1 and J is TRBJ2-4; 9 bases map to TRBD1. V lost 9 bases, J lost 1 base, and 30 bases stayed unmatched. Germline V gene data show CDR1 as KGHDR and CDR2 as SFDVKD. The CDR3 runs 23 residues. CDR3: CATLTGTGPPNCLSWRAKNIQYF. The CDR3 DNA reads as TGTGCCACCTTAACCGGGACAGGGCCTCCAAATTGTTTATCGTGGCGGGCCAAAAACATTCAGTACTTC.

This chain joins TRBV7-9 and TRBJ1-2; tentative D call: TRBD1 (6 bases). Trimming stripped 5 bases from V and 0 bases from J, with 13 bases between. This CDR3 is built from 15 residues. The germline gives CDR1 SEHNR, CDR2 FQNEAQ (reference sequence). The CDR3 DNA is TGTGCCAGCAGCCCTACAGGGACTACTAACTATGGCTACACCTTC. Encoded protein: CASSPTGTTNYGYTF.

This clonotype was detected many times. The rearrangement links TRBV7-8 to TRBJ2-5, with D perhaps matching TRBD2 (6 bases). Trimming shortened V by 5 bases and J by 4 bases, and 17 bases separated the two germline ends. Germline CDR1 is SGHVS and CDR2 is FQNEAQ. The CDR3 consists of 15 residues. The CDR3 reads CASSRFARGGETQYF. The CDR3 DNA follows: TGTGCCAGCAGCCGGTTTGCGCGGGGAGGAGAGACCCAGTACTTC.

This clonotype was seen at least ten times. The V gene is TRBV6-1, the J gene TRBJ2-2; 12 bases match TRBD2. Germline assignment: CDR1 MNHNS and CDR2 SASEGT. V was clipped by 5 bases and J by 3 bases; unmatched bases: 1. The CDR3 length is 15 residues. CDR3 in amino acids: CASSRTSGDTGELFF. The DNA for the CDR3 is TGTGCCAGCAGTCGGACTAGCGGGGACACCGGGGAGCTGTTTTTT.

This CDR3 is CASSRSRNTEAFF. The DNA for the CDR3 is TGTGCCAGCAGCCGGTCTAGGAACACTGAAGCTTTCTTT. The rearrangement links TRBV28 to TRBJ1-1, with unresolved D. V shed 6 bases and J shed 1 base, with 9 bases lying between them. Germline CDR1 is MDHEN and CDR2 is SYDVKM. The CDR3 runs 13 residues.

This clonotype was seen at least ten times. The rearrangement joins TRBV7-2 to TRBJ2-3, with TRBD2 identical over 9 bases. Per the germline V gene, CDR1 is SGHTA and CDR2 is FQGNSA. The CDR3 has 16 residues. The ends lost 2 bases at V and 5 bases at J; junction bases unmatched: 8. The CDR3 DNA is TGTGCCAGCAGCTTACTTGCGGGGGGGCAAGAAGATACGCAGTATTTT. This codes for CASSLLAGGQEDTQYF.

This clonotype was detected many times. CDR3 in amino acids: CASSELSYNEQFF. The CDR3 region has the DNA TGTGCCAGCAGCGAACTCTCCTACAATGAGCAGTTCTTC. The genes are TRBV7-9 and TRBJ2-1, with D unresolved. The V and J ends lost 5 bases and 0 bases respectively, with 5 bases between them. The CDR3 runs 13 residues. Per germline, CDR1 SEHNR and CDR2 FQNEAQ (reference sequence).

This clonotype was seen repeatedly, ten times or more. The chain recombines TRBV7-8 with TRBJ1-6, with unresolved D. This CDR3 is 17 amino acids long. Trimming pared 1 base from V and 6 bases from J, leaving 16 bases between. Germline CDR1 and CDR2: SGHVS and FQNEAQ. The CDR3 region is CASSLGWRDRGNSPLHF. The CDR3 nucleotides are TGTGCCAGCAGCTTAGGGTGGAGGGATCGCGGTAATTCACCCCTCCACTTT.

Turning to this clonotype: The junction and the germline gene differ at one end; a read error may be behind it. The chain carries TRBV6-5 and TRBJ2-7; unclear D gene. The CDR3 contains 15 residues. Germline CDR1 and CDR2: MNHEY and SVGAGI. The CDR3 sequence: CASSYGPGPSLSLDF. The CDR3 region has the DNA TGTGCCAGCAGTTACGGACCGGGCCCCTCTCTTTCCTTGGACTTC.

This clonotype was detected only a few times. This rearrangement joins TRBV28 to TRBJ1-1, with no clear D. Per the germline V gene, CDR1 is MDHEN and CDR2 is SYDVKM. Trimming removed 3 bases from V and 4 bases from J, with 12 bases in between. This CDR3 contains 14 residues. DNA for the CDR3: TGTGCCAGCAGTTTCGGGCTGGTTGGCACTGAAGCTTTCTTT. Translating gives CASSFGLVGTEAFF.

This clonotype was counted only a few times. The chain employs TRBV27 and TRBJ2-6; D gene uncertain. The CDR3 is 15 amino acids. Trimming shortened V by 3 bases and J by 0 bases, and 6 bases separated the two germline ends. CDR1 and CDR2 (germline): MNHEY, SMNVEV (reference sequence). The CDR3 nucleotides read TGTGCCAGCAGTTTCCTCCACTCTGGGGCCAACGTCCTGACTTTC. It codes for CASSFLHSGANVLTF.

This rearrangement joins TRBV20-1 to TRBJ1-2, with D perhaps matching TRBD1 (5 bases). CDR1 and CDR2 from the germline V gene are DFQATT and SNEGSKA (reference sequence). The CDR3 is 15 amino acids. V lost 2 bases and J lost 4, with 17 bases in between. The CDR3 DNA follows: TGCAGTGCTAGAACCTTAGCGGGGGTTAGCTATGGCTACACCTTC. It codes for CSARTLAGVSYGYTF.

The chain is built from TRBV11-2 and TRBJ1-1; 7 bases match TRBD1. Losses at the gene ends were 10 bases for V and 0 bases for J; bases not matched to a gene: 8. This CDR3 is built from 14 residues. From germline, CDR1 is SGHAT and CDR2 FQNNGV. The CDR3 DNA is TGTGCCATCCGAGGGACAGCCATGAACACTGAAGCTTTCTTT. Protein product: CAIRGTAMNTEAFF.